Listed below are T cell receptor beta chains from one sample, sequenced in a study of PD-1 blockade in classical Hodgkin lymphoma. TCRdb's copy holds only in-frame clones and misses some; the assay was immunoSEQ multiplex PCR. This table has under 30,000 clones, 70% to 90% appearing once. Material: CD4+ T cells from blood, obtained before the fourth cycle of nivolumab. All receptors derive from a human donor with classical Hodgkin lymphoma. CDR3s include the opening cysteine and the closing phenylalanine or tryptophan. Fields, in order: V gene, D gene, J gene, clone size, CDR3 DNA, CDR3 protein. D genes are given only for firm matches. Clone size is stated in some rows and not others, as once, few, many or a class when expanded.

>TRBV6-4|TRBD2|TRBJ2-1|once
TGTGCCAGCAGTCCGTCCGGGAGCGGGAGGTTCCAGGGGGAGCAGTTCTTC
CASSPSGSGRFQGEQFF
>TRBV5-4|NA|TRBJ2-1|NA
TGTGCCAGCAGCCCGGGGGGCAGCTCCTACAATGAGCAGTTCTTC
CASSPGGSSYNEQFF
>TRBV19|TRBD2|TRBJ2-1|NA
TGTGCCAGTAGTATACGGGGGGGCGGCTACAATGAGCAGTTCTTC
CASSIRGGGYNEQFF
>TRBV30|TRBD2|TRBJ2-3|NA
TGTGCCTGGAGGGGCCCTGGGCGTCTAGCGGACACAGATACGCAGTATTTT
CAWRGPGRLADTDTQYF
>TRBV2|NA|TRBJ1-3|few
TGTGCCAGCCTCAGGGGTTCTGGAAACACCATATATTTT
CASLRGSGNTIYF
>TRBV28|TRBD1|TRBJ1-6|NA
TGTGCCAGCAGTACCCGACAGGGAGTCCACTTT
CASSTRQGVHF
>TRBV4-1|NA|TRBJ2-1|NA
TGCGCCAGCAGCCAACTTGCCCGGGATGAGCAGTTCTTC
CASSQLARDEQFF
>TRBV5-1|NA|TRBJ2-3|NA
TGCGCCAGCAGGCCTCGGGGGAGCACAGATACGCAGTATTTT
CASRPRGSTDTQYF
>TRBV4-1|NA|TRBJ1-6|NA
TGCGCCAGCAGCCAAGATCATGTTGGGGAGTCTGGATCACCCCTCCACTTT
CASSQDHVGESGSPLHF
>TRBV18|TRBD1|TRBJ2-7|once
TGTGCCAGCTCACCCTTCTCGGGACAGTCCTTCTCCTACGAGCAGTACTTC
CASSPFSGQSFSYEQYF
>TRBV6-1|NA|TRBJ1-4|NA
TGTGCCAGCCTTTTCTCACGAGACAGTGCAAGACTGTTTTTT
CASLFSRDSARLFF
>TRBV28|NA|TRBJ1-3|NA
TGTGCCACGAAGACCGCCTCTGGAAACACCATATATTTT
CATKTASGNTIYF
>TRBV5-1|NA|TRBJ1-2|NA
TGCGCCAGCAGCTTGGACGGCTATGGCTACACCTTC
CASSLDGYGYTF
>TRBV15|NA|TRBJ2-6|NA
TGTGCCACCAGCAGGAGCGCCAACGTCCTGACTTTC
CATSRSANVLTF
>TRBV11-2|NA|TRBJ1-5|NA
TGTGCCAGCAGCTTACATAGCAATCAGCCCCAGCATTTT
CASSLHSNQPQHF
>TRBV28|TRBD1|TRBJ2-2|once
TGTGCCAGCAGTTTGTGGGGGACAGAAAACACCGGGGAGCTGTTTTTT
CASSLWGTENTGELFF
>TRBV5-1|NA|TRBJ2-7|NA
TGCGCCAGCAGCTTGGAACCGGGAACGGCCTACGAGCAGTACTTC
CASSLEPGTAYEQYF
>TRBV29-1|TRBD1|TRBJ2-5|NA
TGCAGCGTAGTGGGACAGGGGAAAGAGACCCAGTACTTC
CSVVGQGKETQYF
>TRBV7-2|TRBD1|TRBJ2-7|NA
TGTGCCAGCAGCGAACGTCCGGGACAGGGTTTGAGGGGCGAGCAGTACTTC
CASSERPGQGLRGEQYF
>TRBV7-8|TRBD2|TRBJ2-1|NA
TGTGCCAGCAGCTTTTCTAGCGGTCATGAGCAGTTCTTC
CASSFSSGHEQFF
>TRBV28|NA|TRBJ2-7|NA
TGTGCCAGCAGTCCACAAACAGGGAACGAGCAGTACTTC
CASSPQTGNEQYF
>TRBV6-5|TRBD2|TRBJ2-2|NA
TGTGCCAGCTTCCCCGCGGGGGGGGCCGGGGAGCTGTTTTTT
CASFPAGGAGELFF
>TRBV27|NA|TRBJ2-7|NA
TGTGCCAGCAGTCCAAGCTCCTACGAGCAGTACTTC
CASSPSSYEQYF
>TRBV5-1|NA|TRBJ2-7|NA
TGCGCCAGCAGCCTAAACGGACAGCCGCAAACCTACGAGCAGTACTTC
CASSLNGQPQTYEQYF
>TRBV18|NA|TRBJ2-6|NA
TGTGCCAGCTCACCACCCTCCGGGGCCAACGTCCTGACTTTC
CASSPPSGANVLTF
>TRBV6-1|NA|TRBJ1-1|NA
TGTGCCAGCAGTGAAGCGTTCCGGGGAAGATCGGGGGAAGCTTTCTTT
CASSEAFRGRSGEAFF
>TRBV25-1|NA|TRBJ2-7|few
TGTGCCAGCAACGGGAATTTAGGCGAGCAGTACTTC
CASNGNLGEQYF
>TRBV29-1|TRBD1|TRBJ1-1|NA
TGCAGCGTTCAAGAGACAGGGGCGCGCACTGAAGCTTTCTTT
CSVQETGARTEAFF
>TRBV7-9|TRBD1|TRBJ2-2|NA
TGTGCCAGCAGCCTGGGACAGGGAAACACCGGGGAGCTGTTTTTT
CASSLGQGNTGELFF
>TRBV2|TRBD2|TRBJ2-2|NA
TGTGCCAGCAGTTCCGGGGGGGCGAACACCGGGGAGCTGTTTTTT
CASSSGGANTGELFF
>TRBV7-3|NA|TRBJ2-3|NA
TGTGCCAGCAGGAAGCAGGGAAGGAGCACAGATACGCAGTATTTT
CASRKQGRSTDTQYF
>TRBV11-2|NA|TRBJ2-1|NA
TGTGCCAGCAGCTTCGGCTCCGGCGGGGTATCCTACAATGAGCAGTTCTTC
CASSFGSGGVSYNEQFF
>TRBV4-2|NA|TRBJ2-5|NA
TGTGCCAGCAGCCACCACCAGGACCAAGAGACCCAGTACTTC
CASSHHQDQETQYF
>TRBV5-1|TRBD1|TRBJ2-7|NA
TGCGCCAGCAGCTTGGGTGGGACAGGGTTGCACGAGCAGTACTTC
CASSLGGTGLHEQYF
>TRBV5-4|TRBD2|TRBJ2-3|NA
TGTGCCAGCAGCTTGGACGGGGGGGCACGCACAGATACGCAGTATTTT
CASSLDGGARTDTQYF
>TRBV6-1|TRBD2|TRBJ2-5|once
TGTGCCAGCAGTGAAGGGCTAGCGGGCCAAGAGACCCAGTACTTC
CASSEGLAGQETQYF
>TRBV5-1|NA|TRBJ2-7|NA
TGCGCCAGCAGCTTGGGTGCATGGGGGGGCCTAACCTACGAGCAGTACTTC
CASSLGAWGGLTYEQYF
>TRBV7-5|NA|TRBJ2-3|NA
TGTGTCAGAAGCTCATACGCTGGGGGAGGAGGCACAGATACGCAGTATTTT
CVRSSYAGGGGTDTQYF
>TRBV7-8|NA|TRBJ2-2|once
TGTGCCAGGACGGACACTGGACAGACAGGCACCGGGGAGCTGTTTTTT
CARTDTGQTGTGELFF
>TRBV28|NA|TRBJ2-7|NA
TGTGCCAGCAGTCCAGACACCTCCTACGAGCAGTACTTC
CASSPDTSYEQYF
>TRBV5-5|NA|TRBJ1-5|NA
TGTGCCAGCAGCTTTACAGGGAATAGCAATCAGCCCCAGCATTTT
CASSFTGNSNQPQHF
>TRBV7-9|TRBD1|TRBJ1-1|NA
TGTGCCAGCAGCTCCGGGACAGGAAACACTGAAGCTTTCTTT
CASSSGTGNTEAFF
>TRBV7-9|TRBD2|TRBJ2-1|NA
TGTGCCAGCAGCTGGGGACTAGCGGAGACTCTTGAGCAGTTCTTC
CASSWGLAETLEQFF
>TRBV27|NA|TRBJ1-4|NA
TGTGCCAGCAGTTTATTAGGGCTTAATGAAAAACTGTTTTTT
CASSLLGLNEKLFF
>TRBV5-4|NA|TRBJ1-4|NA
TGTGCCAGCAGCCATCCGGGTGGAGATGAAAAACTGTTTTTT
CASSHPGGDEKLFF
>TRBV12-2|NA|TRBJ2-7|NA
TGTGCAAGTCGCACATACAGGGGGCGGTACGAGCAGTACTTC
CASRTYRGRYEQYF
>TRBV6-5|TRBD1|TRBJ1-2|NA
TGTGCCAGCAGGACAGGGGGCGGTGGCTACACCTTC
CASRTGGGGYTF
>TRBV19|NA|TRBJ1-4|few
TGTGCCAGTAGTATAGGAGGCACAACTAATGAAAAACTGTTTTTT
CASSIGGTTNEKLFF
>TRBV28|TRBD1|TRBJ1-2|NA
TGTGCCAGCAGTCACACGACCGGGACAGGGGGCCATGGCTACACCTTC
CASSHTTGTGGHGYTF
>TRBV6-6|NA|TRBJ2-7|NA
TGTGCCAGCAGCCGCTCGGGGCTCGAGCAGTACTTC
CASSRSGLEQYF
>TRBV4-2|NA|TRBJ1-5|few
TGTGCCAGCAGCCAAGAAGCATCGAGGGGAGATCAGCCCCAGCATTTT
CASSQEASRGDQPQHF